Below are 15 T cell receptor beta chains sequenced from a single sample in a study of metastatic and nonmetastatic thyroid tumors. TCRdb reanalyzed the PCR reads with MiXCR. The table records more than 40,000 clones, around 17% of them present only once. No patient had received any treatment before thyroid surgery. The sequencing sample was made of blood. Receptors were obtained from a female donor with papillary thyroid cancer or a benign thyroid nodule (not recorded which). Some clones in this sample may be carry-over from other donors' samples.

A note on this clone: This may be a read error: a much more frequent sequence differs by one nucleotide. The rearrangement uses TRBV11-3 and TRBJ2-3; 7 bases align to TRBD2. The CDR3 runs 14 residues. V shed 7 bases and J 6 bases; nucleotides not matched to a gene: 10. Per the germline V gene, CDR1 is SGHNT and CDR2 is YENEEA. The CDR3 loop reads CASTLAEGADTQYF. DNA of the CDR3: TGTGCCAGCACGCTAGCGGAGGGAGCGGATACGCAGTATTTT.

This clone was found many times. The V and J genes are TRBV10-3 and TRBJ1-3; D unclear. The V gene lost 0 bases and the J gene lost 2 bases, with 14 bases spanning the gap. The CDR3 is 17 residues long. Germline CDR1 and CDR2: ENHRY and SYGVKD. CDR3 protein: CAISESRWRVAGNTIYF. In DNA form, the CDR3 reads TGTGCCATCAGTGAGTCGAGATGGAGGGTTGCTGGAAACACCATATATTTT.

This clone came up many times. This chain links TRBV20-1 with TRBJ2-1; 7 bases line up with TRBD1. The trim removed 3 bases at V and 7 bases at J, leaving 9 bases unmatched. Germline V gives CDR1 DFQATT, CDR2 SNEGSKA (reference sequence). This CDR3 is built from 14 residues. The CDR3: CSARQQGIVNEQFF. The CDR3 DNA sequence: TGCAGTGCTAGGCAACAGGGGATAGTGAATGAGCAGTTCTTC.

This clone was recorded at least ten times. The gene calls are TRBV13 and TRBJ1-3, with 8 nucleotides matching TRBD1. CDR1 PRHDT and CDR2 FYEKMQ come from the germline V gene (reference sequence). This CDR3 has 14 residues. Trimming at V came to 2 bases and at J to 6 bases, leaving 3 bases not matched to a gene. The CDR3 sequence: CASSLQQGVNTIYF. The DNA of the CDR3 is TGTGCCAGCAGCTTACAACAGGGGGTAAACACCATATATTTT.

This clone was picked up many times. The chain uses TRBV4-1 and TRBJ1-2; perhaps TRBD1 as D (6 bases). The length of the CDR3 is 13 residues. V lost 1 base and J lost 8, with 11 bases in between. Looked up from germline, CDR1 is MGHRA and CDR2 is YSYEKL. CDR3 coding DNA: TGCGCCAGCAGCCAAGCACAGGGTAGAGGCTACACCTTC. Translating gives CASSQAQGRGYTF.

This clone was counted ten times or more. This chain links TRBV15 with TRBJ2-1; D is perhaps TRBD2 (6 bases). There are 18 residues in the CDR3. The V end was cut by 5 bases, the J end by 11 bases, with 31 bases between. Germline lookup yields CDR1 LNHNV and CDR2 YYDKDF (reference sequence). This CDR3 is CATSSPGSGETLTDKQFF. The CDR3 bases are TGTGCCACCAGCTCTCCAGGGTCGGGGGAGACTCTCACCGATAAGCAGTTCTTC. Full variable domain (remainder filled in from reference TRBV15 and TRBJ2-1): DAMVIQNPRYQVTQFGKPVTLSCSQTLNHNVMYWYQQKSSQAPKLLFHYYDKDFNNEADTPDNFQSRRPNTSFCFLDIRSPGLGDTAMYLCATSSPGSGETLTDKQFFGPGTRLTVL.

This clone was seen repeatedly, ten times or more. DNA for the CDR3: TGCAGTGTCCACAAGAACACTGAAGCTTTCTTT. Protein sequence: CSVHKNTEAFF. The gene calls are TRBV20-1 and TRBJ1-1; no reliable D call. The CDR3 spans 11 residues. CDR1 is DFQATT, CDR2 SNEGSKA, per germline (reference sequence). Trimming left V 7 bases short and J 1 base short, with 7 bases between.

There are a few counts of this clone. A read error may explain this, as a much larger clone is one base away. CDR3 DNA: TGTGCCAGCAGCTCAACGGCCCGACGCTGCTATACGCAGTATTTT. It encodes CASSSTARRCYTQYF. J is TRBJ2-3 and V is TRBV5-6; the D is unclear. Germline V gives CDR1 SGHDT, CDR2 YYEEEE. The CDR3 runs 15 residues. Between the trimmed V and J ends, which lost 3 bases and 7 bases, there was a span of 18 bases.

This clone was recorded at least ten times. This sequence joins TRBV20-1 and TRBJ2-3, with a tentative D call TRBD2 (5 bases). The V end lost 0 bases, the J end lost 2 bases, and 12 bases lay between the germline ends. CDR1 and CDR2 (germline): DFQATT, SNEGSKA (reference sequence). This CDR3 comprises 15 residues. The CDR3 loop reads CSAREAQRNTDTQYF. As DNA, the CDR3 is TGCAGTGCTAGAGAAGCTCAGCGGAACACAGATACGCAGTATTTT.

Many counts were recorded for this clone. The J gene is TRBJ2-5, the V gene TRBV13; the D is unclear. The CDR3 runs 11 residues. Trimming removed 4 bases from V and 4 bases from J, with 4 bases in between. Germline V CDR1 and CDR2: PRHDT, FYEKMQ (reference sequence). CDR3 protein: CASSSGETQYF. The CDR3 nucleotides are TGTGCCAGCAGCTCCGGAGAGACCCAGTACTTC.

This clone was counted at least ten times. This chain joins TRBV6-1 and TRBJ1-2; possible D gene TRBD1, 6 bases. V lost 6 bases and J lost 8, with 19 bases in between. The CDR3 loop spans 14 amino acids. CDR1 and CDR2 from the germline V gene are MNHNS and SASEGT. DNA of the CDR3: TGTGCCAGCAGCTCTGAGGGGGGCGCGTGGGGCTACACCTTC. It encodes CASSSEGGAWGYTF.

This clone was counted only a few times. CDR3 residues: CASIQTGEIHEQYF. For the CDR3, the DNA is TGTGCCAGCATCCAGACAGGGGAAATCCACGAGCAGTACTTC. The chain employs TRBV6-2 or TRBV6-3 and TRBJ2-7; 8 nucleotides line up with TRBD1. From germline, CDR1 is MNHEY and CDR2 SVGEGT. The CDR3 totals 14 residues. Trimming at V came to 7 bases and at J to 5 bases, leaving 10 bases not matched to a gene.

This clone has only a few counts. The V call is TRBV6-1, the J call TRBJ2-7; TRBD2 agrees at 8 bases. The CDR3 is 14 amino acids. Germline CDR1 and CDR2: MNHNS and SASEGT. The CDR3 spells CEGSETSGLYEQYF. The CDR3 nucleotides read TGTGAAGGCAGTGAAACTAGCGGACTCTACGAGCAGTACTTC.

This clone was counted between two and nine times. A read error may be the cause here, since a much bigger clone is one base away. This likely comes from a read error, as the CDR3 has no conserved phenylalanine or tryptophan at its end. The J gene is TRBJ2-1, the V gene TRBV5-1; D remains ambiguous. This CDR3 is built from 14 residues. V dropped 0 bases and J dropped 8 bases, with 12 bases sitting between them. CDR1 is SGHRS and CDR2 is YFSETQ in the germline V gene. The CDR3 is CASSLGQSLDEQFS. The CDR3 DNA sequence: TGCGCCAGCAGCTTGGGTCAGTCCTTGGATGAGCAGTTCTCC.

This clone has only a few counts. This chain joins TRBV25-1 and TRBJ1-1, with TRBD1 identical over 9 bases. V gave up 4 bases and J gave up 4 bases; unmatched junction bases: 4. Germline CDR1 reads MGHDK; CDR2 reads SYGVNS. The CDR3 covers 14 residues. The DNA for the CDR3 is TGTGCCAGCAGTGTGACAGGGGGTGTCACTGAAGCTTTCTTT. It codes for CASSVTGGVTEAFF.